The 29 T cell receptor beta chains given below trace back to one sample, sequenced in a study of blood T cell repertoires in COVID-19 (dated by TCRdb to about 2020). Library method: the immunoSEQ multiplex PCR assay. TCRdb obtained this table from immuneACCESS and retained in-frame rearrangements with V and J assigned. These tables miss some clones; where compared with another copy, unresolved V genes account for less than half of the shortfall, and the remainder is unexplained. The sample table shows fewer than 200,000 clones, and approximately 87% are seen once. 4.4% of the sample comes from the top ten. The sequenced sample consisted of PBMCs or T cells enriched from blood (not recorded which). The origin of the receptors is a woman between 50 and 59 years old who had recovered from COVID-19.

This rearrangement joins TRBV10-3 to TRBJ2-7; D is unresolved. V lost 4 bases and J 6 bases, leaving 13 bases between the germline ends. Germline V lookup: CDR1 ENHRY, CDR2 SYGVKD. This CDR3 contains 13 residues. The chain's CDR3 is CAISGSEESEQYV. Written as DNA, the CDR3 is TGTGCCATCAGTGGGTCAGAGGAATCCGAGCAGTACGTC.

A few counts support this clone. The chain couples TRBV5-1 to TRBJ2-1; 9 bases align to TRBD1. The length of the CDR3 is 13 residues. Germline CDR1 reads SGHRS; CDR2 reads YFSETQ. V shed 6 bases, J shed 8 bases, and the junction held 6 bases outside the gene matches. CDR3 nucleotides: TGCGCCAGCAATAAGGACAGGGGCGATGAGCAGTTCTTC. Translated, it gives CASNKDRGDEQFF.

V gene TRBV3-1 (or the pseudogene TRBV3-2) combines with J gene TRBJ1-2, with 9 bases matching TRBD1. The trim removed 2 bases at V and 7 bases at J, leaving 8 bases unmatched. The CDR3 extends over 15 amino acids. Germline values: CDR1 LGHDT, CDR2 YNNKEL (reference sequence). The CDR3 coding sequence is TGTGCCAGCAGCCAAAACATCGGGACAGGGTTTGGCTACACCTTC. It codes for CASSQNIGTGFGYTF.

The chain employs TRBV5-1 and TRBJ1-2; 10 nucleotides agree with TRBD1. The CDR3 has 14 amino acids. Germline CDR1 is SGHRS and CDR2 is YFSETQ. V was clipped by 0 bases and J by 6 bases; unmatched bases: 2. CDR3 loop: CASSLGDRGDGYTF. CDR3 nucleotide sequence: TGCGCCAGCAGCTTGGGGGACAGGGGAGATGGCTACACCTTC.

The CDR3 reads CASSPRVNTEAFF. DNA for the CDR3: TGCGCCAGCAGCCCCAGGGTGAACACTGAAGCTTTCTTT. J is TRBJ1-1 and V is TRBV10-1, with D possibly TRBD1 on 5 matching bases. The length of the CDR3 is 13 residues. Germline V lookup: CDR1 WNHNN, CDR2 SYGVQD (reference sequence). The ends were cut back, 6 bases at V and 0 bases at J, with 8 bases in the middle.

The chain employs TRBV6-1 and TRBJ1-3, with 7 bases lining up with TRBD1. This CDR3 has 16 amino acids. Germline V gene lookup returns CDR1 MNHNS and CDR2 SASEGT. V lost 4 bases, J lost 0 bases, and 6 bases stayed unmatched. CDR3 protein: CASSAGTVSSGNTIYF. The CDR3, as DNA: TGTGCCAGCAGTGCCGGGACAGTGAGCTCTGGAAACACCATATATTTT.

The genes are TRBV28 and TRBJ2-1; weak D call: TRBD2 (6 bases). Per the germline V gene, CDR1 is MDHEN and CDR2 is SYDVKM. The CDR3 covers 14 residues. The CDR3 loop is CAVGGAGRYNEQFF. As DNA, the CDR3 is TGTGCAGTGGGCGGGGCGGGGAGATACAATGAGCAGTTCTTC.

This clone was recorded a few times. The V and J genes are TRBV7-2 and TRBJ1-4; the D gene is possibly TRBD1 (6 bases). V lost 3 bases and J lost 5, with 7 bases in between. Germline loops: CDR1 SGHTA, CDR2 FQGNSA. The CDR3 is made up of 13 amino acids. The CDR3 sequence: CASSFGQNEKLFF. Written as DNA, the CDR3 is TGTGCCAGCAGCTTCGGACAGAATGAAAAACTGTTTTTT.

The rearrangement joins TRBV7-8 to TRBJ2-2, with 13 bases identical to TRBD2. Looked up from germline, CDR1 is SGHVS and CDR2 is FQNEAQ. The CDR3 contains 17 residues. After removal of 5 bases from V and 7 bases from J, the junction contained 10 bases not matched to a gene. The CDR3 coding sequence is TGTGCCAGCAGCCGAGGACTAGCGGGAGTTTATGGCGGGGAGCTGTTTTTT. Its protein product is CASSRGLAGVYGGELFF.

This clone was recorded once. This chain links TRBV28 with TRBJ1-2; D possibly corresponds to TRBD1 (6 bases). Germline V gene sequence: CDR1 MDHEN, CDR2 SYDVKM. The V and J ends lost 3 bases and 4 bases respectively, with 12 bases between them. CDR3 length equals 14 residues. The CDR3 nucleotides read TGTGCCAGCAGTTTGGCAGGGGTCCCCTATGGCTACACCTTC. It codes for CASSLAGVPYGYTF.

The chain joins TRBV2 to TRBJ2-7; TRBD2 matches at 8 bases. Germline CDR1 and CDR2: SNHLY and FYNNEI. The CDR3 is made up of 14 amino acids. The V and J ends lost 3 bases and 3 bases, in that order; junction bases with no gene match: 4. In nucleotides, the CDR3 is TGTGCCAGCAGTGAGGGACTAGTTGGCTACGAGCAGTACGTC. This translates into CASSEGLVGYEQYV.

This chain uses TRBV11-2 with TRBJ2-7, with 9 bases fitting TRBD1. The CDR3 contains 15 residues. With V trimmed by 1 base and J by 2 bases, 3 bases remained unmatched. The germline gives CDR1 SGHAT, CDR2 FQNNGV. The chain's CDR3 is CASSLGNRGPYEQYV. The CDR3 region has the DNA TGTGCCAGCAGCTTAGGAAACAGGGGGCCCTACGAGCAGTACGTC.

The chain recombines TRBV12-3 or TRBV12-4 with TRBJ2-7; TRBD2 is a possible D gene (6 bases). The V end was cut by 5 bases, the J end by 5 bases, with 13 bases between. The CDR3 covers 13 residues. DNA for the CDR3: TGTGCCAGCAGTCGCCTGCGGGGACACGAGCAGTACGTC. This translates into CASSRLRGHEQYV.

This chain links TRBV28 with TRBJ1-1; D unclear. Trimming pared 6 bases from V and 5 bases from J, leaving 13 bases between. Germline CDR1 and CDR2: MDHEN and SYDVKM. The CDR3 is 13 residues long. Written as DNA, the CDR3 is TGTGCCAGCAGCTTCACGACGGGGACTGAAGCTTTCTTT. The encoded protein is CASSFTTGTEAFF. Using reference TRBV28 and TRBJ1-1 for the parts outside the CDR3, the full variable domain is DVKVTQSSRYLVKRTGEKVFLECVQDMDHENMFWYRQDPGLGLRLIYFSYDVKMKEKGDIPEGYSVSREKKERFSLILESASTNQTSMYLCASSFTTGTEAFFGQGTRLTVV.

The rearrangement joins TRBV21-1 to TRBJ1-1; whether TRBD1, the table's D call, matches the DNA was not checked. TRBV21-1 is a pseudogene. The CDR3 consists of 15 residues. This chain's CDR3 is CASCRPGALNTEAFF. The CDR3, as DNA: TGTGCCAGCTGCAGGCCAGGGGCCTTGAACACTGAAGCTTTCTTT.

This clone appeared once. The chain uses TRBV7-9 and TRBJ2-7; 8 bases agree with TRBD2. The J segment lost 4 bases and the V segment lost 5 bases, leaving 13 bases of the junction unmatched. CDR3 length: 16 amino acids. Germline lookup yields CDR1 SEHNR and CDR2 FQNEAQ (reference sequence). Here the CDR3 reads CASSPPGSGSMYEQYV. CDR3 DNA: TGTGCCAGCAGCCCCCCCGGAAGCGGGAGTATGTACGAGCAGTACGTC.

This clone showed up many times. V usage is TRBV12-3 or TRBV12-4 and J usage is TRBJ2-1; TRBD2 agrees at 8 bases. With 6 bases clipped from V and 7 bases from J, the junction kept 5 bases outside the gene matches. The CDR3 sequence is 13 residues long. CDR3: CASRLADRNEQFF. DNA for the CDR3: TGTGCCAGCAGACTAGCGGATAGAAATGAGCAGTTCTTC.

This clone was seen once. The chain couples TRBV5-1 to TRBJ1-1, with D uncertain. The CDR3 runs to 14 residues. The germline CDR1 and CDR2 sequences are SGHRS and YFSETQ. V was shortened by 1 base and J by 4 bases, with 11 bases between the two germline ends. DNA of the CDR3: TGCGCCAGCAGCTTGACGATGGGAGGCACTGAAGCTTTCTTT. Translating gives CASSLTMGGTEAFF.

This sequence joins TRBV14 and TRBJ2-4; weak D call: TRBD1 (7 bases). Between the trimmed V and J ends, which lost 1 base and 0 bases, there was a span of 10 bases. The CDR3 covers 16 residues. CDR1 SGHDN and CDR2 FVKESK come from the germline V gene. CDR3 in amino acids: CASSQAGGLAKNIQYF. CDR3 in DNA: TGTGCCAGCAGCCAAGCAGGGGGGCTAGCCAAAAACATTCAGTACTTC.

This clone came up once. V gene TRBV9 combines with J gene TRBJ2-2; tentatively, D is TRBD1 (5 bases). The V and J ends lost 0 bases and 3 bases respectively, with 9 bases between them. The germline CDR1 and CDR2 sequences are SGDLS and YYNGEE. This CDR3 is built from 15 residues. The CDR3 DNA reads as TGTGCCAGCAGCGTAGATCCCAGGGACACCGGGGAGCTGTTTTTT. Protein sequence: CASSVDPRDTGELFF.

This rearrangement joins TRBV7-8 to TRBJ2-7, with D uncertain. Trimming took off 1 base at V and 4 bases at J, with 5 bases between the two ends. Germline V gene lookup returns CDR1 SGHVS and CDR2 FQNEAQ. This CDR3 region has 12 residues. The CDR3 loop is CASSLGRYEQYV. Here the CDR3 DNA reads TGTGCCAGCAGCTTAGGCAGATACGAGCAGTACGTC.

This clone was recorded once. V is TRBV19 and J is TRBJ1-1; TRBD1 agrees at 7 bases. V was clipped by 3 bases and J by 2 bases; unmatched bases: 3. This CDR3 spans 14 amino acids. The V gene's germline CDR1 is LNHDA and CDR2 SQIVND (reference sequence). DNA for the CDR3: TGTGCCAGTAGTATGGGACAGATTAACACTGAAGCTTTCTTT. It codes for CASSMGQINTEAFF.

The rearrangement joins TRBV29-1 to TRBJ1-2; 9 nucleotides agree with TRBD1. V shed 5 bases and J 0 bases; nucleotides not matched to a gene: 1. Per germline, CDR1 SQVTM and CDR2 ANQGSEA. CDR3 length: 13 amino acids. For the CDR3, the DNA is TGCAGCGTTACAGGGGGCCCTAACTATGGCTACACCTTC. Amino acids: CSVTGGPNYGYTF.

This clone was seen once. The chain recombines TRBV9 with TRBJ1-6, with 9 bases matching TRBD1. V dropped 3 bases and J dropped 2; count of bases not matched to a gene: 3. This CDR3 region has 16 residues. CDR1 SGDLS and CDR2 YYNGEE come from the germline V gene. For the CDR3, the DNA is TGTGCCAGCAGCGCACAGGGGGCGGCCTATAATTCACCCCTCCACTTT. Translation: CASSAQGAAYNSPLHF.

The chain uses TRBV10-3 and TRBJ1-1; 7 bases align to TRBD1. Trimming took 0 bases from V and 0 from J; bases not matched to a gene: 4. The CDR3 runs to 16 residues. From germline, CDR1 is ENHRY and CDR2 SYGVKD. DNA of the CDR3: TGTGCCATCAGTGAGTCACACAGGGGCCTGAACACTGAAGCTTTCTTT. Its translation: CAISESHRGLNTEAFF.

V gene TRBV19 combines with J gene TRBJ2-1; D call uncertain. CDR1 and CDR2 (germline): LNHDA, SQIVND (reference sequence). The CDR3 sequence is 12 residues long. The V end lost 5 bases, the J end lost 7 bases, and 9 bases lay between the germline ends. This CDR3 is CASSDTYNEQFF. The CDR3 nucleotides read TGTGCCAGTAGTGATACATATAATGAGCAGTTCTTC.

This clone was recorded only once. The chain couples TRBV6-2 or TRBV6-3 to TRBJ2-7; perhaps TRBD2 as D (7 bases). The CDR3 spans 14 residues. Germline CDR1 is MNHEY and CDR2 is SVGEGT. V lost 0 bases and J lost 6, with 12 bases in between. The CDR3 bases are TGTGCCAGCAGTTACTCAGGGAGGGGGACCGAGCAGTACGTC. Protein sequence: CASSYSGRGTEQYV.

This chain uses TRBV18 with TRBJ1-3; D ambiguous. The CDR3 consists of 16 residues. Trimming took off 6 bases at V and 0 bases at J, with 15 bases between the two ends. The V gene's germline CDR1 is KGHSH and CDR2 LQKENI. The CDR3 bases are TGTGCCAGCTCGCCAGCAATGGCCCTCTCTGGAAACACCATATATTTT. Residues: CASSPAMALSGNTIYF.

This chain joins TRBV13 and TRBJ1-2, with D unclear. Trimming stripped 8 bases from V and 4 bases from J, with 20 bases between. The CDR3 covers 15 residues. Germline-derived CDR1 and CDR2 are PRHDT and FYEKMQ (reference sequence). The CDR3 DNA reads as TGTGCCAGCGAAAAGCGAGACCTTCTGCTCTATGGCTACACCTTC. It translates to CASEKRDLLLYGYTF.